The rows below give T cell receptor beta chains drawn from one sample of a study of cytomegalovirus exposure and HLA in healthy donors. Produced via immunoSEQ multiplex PCR; TCRdb's table is partial and in-frame only. Of more than 95,000 clones listed, 72% are singletons. Sequencing input: PBMCs. Every receptor here comes from a man between 25 and 39 years old in good health and CMV-seronegative. Both conserved end residues are part of each CDR3. A D gene is named only where the DNA matches it firmly. The size of a clone is reported for some rows only, either as once, few or many, or as a class for expanded clones.

clone_size,d_call,v_call,j_call,cdr3_nt,cdr3_aa
-,TRBD1,TRBV10-1,TRBJ1-5,TGCGCCAGCAGTGCCCCGATGAGGGGGCAGGAGGTAGGTACCCAGGAAACGCGGGCCCAGCCCCAGCATTTT,CASSAPMRGQEVGTQETRAQPQHF
-,TRBD2,TRBV7-8,TRBJ2-7,TGTGCCAGCAGCCTTGGACTAGCGGGGGGAGTTTTGTCCTACGAGCAGTACTTC,CASSLGLAGGVLSYEQYF
-,-,TRBV7-2,TRBJ2-7,TGTGCCAGCAGCTTACGTTCCGAGTTTTCCTACGAGCAGTACTTC,CASSLRSEFSYEQYF
-,TRBD2,TRBV5-1,TRBJ2-5,TGCGCCAGCAGCTTCGGACTAGCGGGGAGCTCGGAGACCCAGTACTTC,CASSFGLAGSSETQYF
-,-,TRBV6-5,TRBJ2-5,TGTGCCAGCAGTTTTAACAGGGCCGGGACCCAGTACTTC,CASSFNRAGTQYF
-,-,TRBV5-8,TRBJ1-2,TGTGCCAGCAGCTTCCCAGGGGAGATCTACACCTTC,CASSFPGEIYTF
-,-,TRBV5-5,TRBJ1-2,TGTGCCAGCAGCCTGGAGCAGGGGTACTATGGCTACACCTTC,CASSLEQGYYGYTF
-,-,TRBV6-5,TRBJ1-1,TGTGCCAGCAGTTTTGGGGCCTTGAACACTGAAGCTTTCTTT,CASSFGALNTEAFF
few,-,TRBV30,TRBJ1-1,TGTGCCTCCCAGACATCGAACACTGAAGCTTTCTTT,CASQTSNTEAFF
-,-,TRBV4-2,TRBJ2-1,TGTGCCAGCAGCCAAGAAACCTCAGGGTTTGAAGAGATAAAGGATCATGAGCAGTTCTTC,CASSQETSGFEEIKDHEQFF
once,-,TRBV7-9,TRBJ1-6,TGTTCCAGCAGCTTAGCTTCTCCCCCCCTCCACTTT,CSSSLASPPLHF
-,-,TRBV6-1,TRBJ1-1,TGTGCCAGCATCCAGATGAACACTGAAGCTTTCTTT,CASIQMNTEAFF
-,-,TRBV7-9,TRBJ1-5,TGTGCCAGCAGCCCGGGTCCCGAGTATCAGCCCCAGCATTTT,CASSPGPEYQPQHF
-,-,TRBV27,TRBJ2-1,TGTGCCAGCAGTTTAAGTCCTAGCGAGTCATTTATAAATGAGCAGTTCTTC,CASSLSPSESFINEQFF
once,TRBD1,TRBV2,TRBJ2-7,TGTGCCAGCGACAGGGCCGGAGAGCAGTACTTC,CASDRAGEQYF
-,-,TRBV7-9,TRBJ2-7,TGTGCCAGCAGCCAACCAGCGGTTGGGATGAGCTCCTACGAGCAGTACTTC,CASSQPAVGMSSYEQYF
-,-,TRBV6-1,TRBJ1-2,TGTGCCAGCAGTGGTTCCGGACAGACCACTAACTATGGCTACACCTTC,CASSGSGQTTNYGYTF
-,-,TRBV5-1,TRBJ2-7,TGCGCCAGCAGCTTGCGAACAGGAGTCTCCTACGAGCAGTACTTC,CASSLRTGVSYEQYF
-,-,TRBV11-2,TRBJ2-7,TGTGCCAGCAGCTTCCAGCGGACTTCAGACTACGAGCAGTACTTC,CASSFQRTSDYEQYF
-,-,TRBV5-1,TRBJ2-7,TGCGCCAGCAGCCCCCGGGACAAACAGGTGGTGGCTTTAAACGAGCAGTACTTC,CASSPRDKQVVALNEQYF
-,-,TRBV4-2,TRBJ1-2,TGTGCCAGCAGCCCCCTGTCGGGATCCTATGGCTACACCTTC,CASSPLSGSYGYTF
-,TRBD1,TRBV7-8,TRBJ2-7,TGTGCCAGCAGCATCGGGACAGGGGGCGGCGACGAGCAGTACTTC,CASSIGTGGGDEQYF
-,TRBD1,TRBV6-5,TRBJ1-1,TGTGCTACCATAGAAGGACAGGCCAAAAAAGCTTTCTTT,CATIEGQAKKAFF
-,-,TRBV19,TRBJ2-6,TGTGCCAGTAGTATAGATCGTCAGGGTTTGGGGGCCAACGTCCTGACTTTC,CASSIDRQGLGANVLTF
-,-,TRBV2,TRBJ2-2,TGTGCCAGCAGGGGGCGCTTACTAAACACCGGGGAGCTGTTTTTT,CASRGRLLNTGELFF
-,-,TRBV10-1,TRBJ2-1,TGCGCCAGCAGTTCCCAGGGTAGTGGATACAATGAGCAGTTCTTC,CASSSQGSGYNEQFF
-,TRBD1,TRBV19,TRBJ1-5,TGTGCCACCGGGGACAGGTGGCAGCCCCAGCATTTT,CATGDRWQPQHF
-,TRBD1,TRBV5-5,TRBJ2-3,TGTGCCAGCAGTTCCCCTCCAGGACAGGCCCTACGCGGAGATACGCAGTATTTT,CASSSPPGQALRGDTQYF
-,-,TRBV30,TRBJ2-7,TGTGCCTGGAGTGTAGAGGAGGGGTCCTACGAGCAGTACTTC,CAWSVEEGSYEQYF
-,-,TRBV10-3,TRBJ1-1,TGTGCCACCACCCACGGCGGGGACACTGAAGCTTTCTTT,CATTHGGDTEAFF
-,TRBD1,TRBV27,TRBJ2-7,TGTGCCAGCCGAAAGGGACAGGCCCCCTACGAGCAGTACTTC,CASRKGQAPYEQYF
-,-,TRBV9,TRBJ2-7,TGTGCCAGCAGCCGGGTGGGAGAAGCCTACGAGCAGTACTTC,CASSRVGEAYEQYF
-,TRBD1,TRBV7-2,TRBJ2-7,TGTGCCAGCAGCTTAGCGTGGGACAGCTCCTACGAGCAGTACTTC,CASSLAWDSSYEQYF
-,-,TRBV7-9,TRBJ2-2,TGTGCCGGCGCACAGGGTTCGACCGGGGAGCTGTTTTTT,CAGAQGSTGELFF
-,-,TRBV14,TRBJ1-2,TGTGCCAGCAGCCAAGGGGATTCGGGGGGAGATTATGGCTACACCTTC,CASSQGDSGGDYGYTF
-,-,TRBV2,TRBJ2-5,TGTGCCAGCAGTGGGCCAGGGACACAAGAGACCCAGTACTTC,CASSGPGTQETQYF
few,-,TRBV6-1,TRBJ2-7,TGTGCCAGCGGCTCTCCGGGATCCTCCTACGAGCAGTACTTC,CASGSPGSSYEQYF
few,-,TRBV5-5,TRBJ2-3,TGTGCCAGCAGCTTCGTAGAAGGGGCAACAGATACGCAGTATTTT,CASSFVEGATDTQYF
-,TRBD1,TRBV4-3,TRBJ1-2,TGCGCCAGCAGCCAAGATTCCAGGACAGGGTCTAACTATGGCTACACCTTC,CASSQDSRTGSNYGYTF
-,-,TRBV4-2,TRBJ1-6,TGTGCCAGCAGCCAAGATACGCTAGAGGCAGAGTATAATTCACCCCTCCACTTT,CASSQDTLEAEYNSPLHF
-,-,TRBV10-3,TRBJ2-1,TGTGCCATCAGTACCCAACCGGGGAGCTCCTACAATGAGCAGTTCTTC,CAISTQPGSSYNEQFF